The rows below give T cell receptor beta chains drawn from one sample of a study of human T cells and chemical hapten exposure. A single record per CDR3 protein comes from TCRdb applying MiXCR to the RACE reads. This sample has about 97,000 distinct CDR3 sequences, with 25% to 35% found just once. Source: whole blood, taken in connection with sensitization to the hapten diphenylcyclopropenone (DPC). The source of these receptors is a man aged 40-50 years with alopecia areata. Some clones in this sample may be carry-over from other donors' samples. Each CDR3 is given with its conserved first and last residue. The D gene is left open where the match is weak. Rows may omit the clone size; those that give it use once, few, many or a size class.

D	J	size	V	DNA	CDR3
NA	TRBJ1-4	NA	TRBV12-3/TRBV12-4	TGTGCCAGCAGTTTGGGTCAGATACTTGCAACTAATGAAAAACTGTTTTTT	CASSLGQILATNEKLFF
NA	TRBJ1-5	few	TRBV20-1	TGCAGTGCTAGAGTTGACCTCAATCAGCCCCAGCATTTT	CSARVDLNQPQHF
TRBD2	TRBJ2-1	NA	TRBV6-2/TRBV6-3	TGTGCCAGCAGTTACAGCCTAGCGGGAAACAATGAGCAGTTCTTC	CASSYSLAGNNEQFF
NA	TRBJ1-5	NA	TRBV7-8	TGTGCCAGCAGCTTAGGGGGCGGCAGGAGCAATCAGCCCCAGCATTTT	CASSLGGGRSNQPQHF
NA	TRBJ2-7	NA	TRBV20-1	TGCAGTCCCCGGGAAAGCAGTATCCACGAGCAGTACTTC	CSPRESSIHEQYF
NA	TRBJ2-7	NA	TRBV5-4	TGTGCCAGCAGCTTGGTGGGGGAATCCTACGAGCAGTACTTC	CASSLVGESYEQYF
TRBD1	TRBJ2-7	NA	TRBV10-3	TGTGCCATCAGGATGGACAGGGGCCTCCACGAGCAGTACTTC	CAIRMDRGLHEQYF
TRBD2	TRBJ2-5	few	TRBV28	TGTGCCAGCAGTTTATCCTCTAGCGGGCTACAAGAGACCCAGTACTTC	CASSLSSSGLQETQYF
NA	TRBJ1-5	NA	TRBV6-5	TGTGCCAGCACTGCGGGACCGAATCAGCCCCAGCATTTT	CASTAGPNQPQHF
TRBD1	TRBJ1-4	NA	TRBV6-1	TGTGCCAGCAGTGGACAGGGGTGGGGACGACGCTATAATGAAAAACTGTTTTTT	CASSGQGWGRRYNEKLFF
TRBD2	TRBJ2-5	NA	TRBV20-1	TGCAGTGCTACTATTAGCGGGAGGGAGGAGACCCAGTACTTC	CSATISGREETQYF
TRBD2	TRBJ2-1	few	TRBV7-2	TGTGCCAGCAGCCTTAGGGACTATTACAATGAGCAGTTCTTC	CASSLRDYYNEQFF
NA	TRBJ2-1	NA	TRBV6-5	TGTGCCAGCAGCATGGGACGCCTCGGCCACAATGAGCAGTTCTTC	CASSMGRLGHNEQFF
NA	TRBJ2-2	many	TRBV29-1	TGCAGCGTTGACAGGGGGAACACCGGGGAGCTGTTTTTT	CSVDRGNTGELFF
TRBD1	TRBJ1-1	many	TRBV7-9	TGTGCCAGCAGCTTTAGAGGGACAGGGGCTTCTCGTGGCACTGAAGCTTTCTTT	CASSFRGTGASRGTEAFF
NA	TRBJ1-5	NA	TRBV6-6	TGTGCCAGCAGTTACCCGGACTCTGGGGGAGGCAAGCCCCAGCATTTT	CASSYPDSGGGKPQHF
TRBD1	TRBJ1-4	NA	TRBV28	TGTGCCAGCAGCCAACCGGGACAGGGGGCAAATGAAAAACTGTTTTTT	CASSQPGQGANEKLFF
NA	TRBJ1-5	NA	TRBV2	TGTGCCAGCACCTTACAGGGACGAGGGCAGCCCCAGCATTTT	CASTLQGRGQPQHF
NA	TRBJ2-3	NA	TRBV12-5	TGTGCTAGTGGTGAGTCATCGGGGTGCATCGATACGCAGTATTTT	CASGESSGCIDTQYF
NA	TRBJ2-3	NA	TRBV10-3	TGTGCCATCAGTGGGAAGCTAACAGGGTTTAACACAGATACGCAGTATTTT	CAISGKLTGFNTDTQYF
NA	TRBJ2-6	NA	TRBV18	TGTGCCAGCTCACCGCAGTCTGGGGCCAACGTCCTGACTTTC	CASSPQSGANVLTF
NA	TRBJ2-7	few	TRBV24-1	TGTGCCACCAGTGACGGCGGGGCCTACGAGCAGTACTTC	CATSDGGAYEQYF
NA	TRBJ2-7	few	TRBV6-5	TGTGCCAGCAGGAAACCCGGGACTGAGTACGAGCAGTACTTC	CASRKPGTEYEQYF
NA	TRBJ2-6	few	TRBV4-1	TGCGCCAGCAGCCAAGAACTCTCTGGGGCCAACGTCCTGACTTTC	CASSQELSGANVLTF
NA	TRBJ1-4	few	TRBV12-3/TRBV12-4	TGTGCCAGCAGGGGTGCTAATGAAAAACTGTTTTTT	CASRGANEKLFF
TRBD1	TRBJ2-7	NA	TRBV28	TGTGCCAGCAGCCGGGGACAGCAAACTACCTACGAGCAGTACTTC	CASSRGQQTTYEQYF
TRBD2	TRBJ2-3	NA	TRBV4-2	TGTGCCAGCAGCCAAGATGGGTCCAGCGGGAGGGCCGTTCCAGATACGCAGTATTTT	CASSQDGSSGRAVPDTQYF
TRBD2	TRBJ2-7	medium-sized	TRBV6-2/TRBV6-3	TGTGCCAGCAGTCTTCTAAGCGGGAGGGCCTGCGAGCAGTACTTC	CASSLLSGRACEQYF
NA	TRBJ2-6	NA	TRBV20-1	TGCAGTGCTAGAGCCCGGATCTACTCTGGGGCCAACGTCCTGACTTTC	CSARARIYSGANVLTF
TRBD2	TRBJ2-1	NA	TRBV5-1	TGCGCCAGCAGCTCCCAGGGCGGGACTAGCCCTGAGCAGTTCTTC	CASSSQGGTSPEQFF
NA	TRBJ2-3	few	TRBV6-4	TGTGCCAGCAGCGCCGGGACGGTTAACACAGATACGCAGTATTTT	CASSAGTVNTDTQYF
NA	TRBJ2-4	NA	TRBV6-5	TGTGCCAGCAGGAGAGAAGCCAAAAACATTCAGTACTTC	CASRREAKNIQYF
TRBD1	TRBJ1-1	few	TRBV20-1	TGCAGTGCTAGGCAACGGACAGGGGAGAACACTGAAGCTTTCTTT	CSARQRTGENTEAFF
TRBD2	TRBJ2-7	few	TRBV3-1	TGTGCCAGCAGCCAAGTTCGCCGCGGGGGACCGTCCGAGCAGTACTTC	CASSQVRRGGPSEQYF
NA	TRBJ2-3	NA	TRBV5-5	TGTGCCAGCAGCTTCCGGGGCTCCCTGGCAGATACGCAGTATTTT	CASSFRGSLADTQYF
NA	TRBJ2-3	few	TRBV4-1	TGCGCCAGCAGCCACAGTACCCCAACAGATACGCAGTATTTT	CASSHSTPTDTQYF
NA	TRBJ1-4	few	TRBV18	TGTGCCAGCTCACCTCTAGCTGCAACTAATGAAAAACTGTTTTTT	CASSPLAATNEKLFF
NA	TRBJ2-7	once	TRBV28	TGTGCCAGCAGTTCTTTGACAGACTACGCACACGAGCAGTACTTC	CASSSLTDYAHEQYF
TRBD2	TRBJ2-3	many	TRBV13	TGTGCCAGCAGCCGCCAGCGGGAGGGCGTCGCAGATACGCAGTATTTT	CASSRQREGVADTQYF
TRBD2	TRBJ2-3	few	TRBV5-6	TGTGCCAGCAGCTTAGGGATAGCGGGAGACACAGATACGCAGTATTTT	CASSLGIAGDTDTQYF
NA	TRBJ1-1	few	TRBV12-3/TRBV12-4	TGTGCCAGCAGCCCCAGAGGGGTCACTGAAGCTTTCTTT	CASSPRGVTEAFF